The source of this TCR beta chain is a study of control samples from healthy donors and cancer patients. Losses at the gene ends were 0 bases for V and 7 bases for J; bases not matched to a gene: 5. The CDR3 is 15 amino acids. Germline V gene data show CDR1 as SGHTA and CDR2 as FQGNSA. Using immunoSEQ multiplex PCR, the repertoire was profiled, and TCRdb retains in-frame clones only, with some absent. The sample holds 70,000 to 75,000 clones, roughly 90% seen once. What was sequenced was PBMCs. This sequence joins TRBV7-2 and TRBJ1-4, with 7 bases matching TRBD1. The clonotype originates from a man in his 60s with lung cancer. The CDR3 DNA reads TGTGCCAGCAGCTTAGCGTTGACAGGGCTTGAAAAACTGTTTTTT. This sequence encodes CASSLALTGLEKLFF.